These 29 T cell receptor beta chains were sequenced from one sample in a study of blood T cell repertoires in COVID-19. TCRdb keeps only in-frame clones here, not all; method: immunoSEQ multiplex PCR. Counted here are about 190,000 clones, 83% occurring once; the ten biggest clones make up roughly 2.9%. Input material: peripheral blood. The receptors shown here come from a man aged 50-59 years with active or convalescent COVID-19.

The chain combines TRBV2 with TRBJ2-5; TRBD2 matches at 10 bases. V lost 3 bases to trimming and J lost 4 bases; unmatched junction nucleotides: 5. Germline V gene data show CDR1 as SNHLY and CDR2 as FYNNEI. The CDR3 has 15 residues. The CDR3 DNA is TGTGCCAGCAGTGAGTCCCTAGCGGGGGTAGAGACCCAGTACTTC. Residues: CASSESLAGVETQYF.

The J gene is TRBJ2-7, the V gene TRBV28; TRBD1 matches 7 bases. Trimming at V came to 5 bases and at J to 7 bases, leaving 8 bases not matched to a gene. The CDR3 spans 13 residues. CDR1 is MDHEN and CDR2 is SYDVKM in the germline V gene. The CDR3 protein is CASSPPRQGEQYF. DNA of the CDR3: TGTGCCAGCAGTCCGCCGCGACAGGGTGAGCAGTACTTC. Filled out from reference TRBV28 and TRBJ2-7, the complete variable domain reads DVKVTQSSRYLVKRTGEKVFLECVQDMDHENMFWYRQDPGLGLRLIYFSYDVKMKEKGDIPEGYSVSREKKERFSLILESASTNQTSMYLCASSPPRQGEQYFGPGTRLTVT.

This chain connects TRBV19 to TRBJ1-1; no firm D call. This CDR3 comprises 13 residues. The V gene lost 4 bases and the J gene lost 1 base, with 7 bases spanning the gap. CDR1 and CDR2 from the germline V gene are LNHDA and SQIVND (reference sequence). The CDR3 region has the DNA TGTGCCAGTAGTACACAGAAGAACACTGAAGCTTTCTTT. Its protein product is CASSTQKNTEAFF. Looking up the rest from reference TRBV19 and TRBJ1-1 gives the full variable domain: DGGITQSPKYLFRKEGQNVTLSCEQNLNHDAMYWYRQDPGQGLRLIYYSQIVNDFQKGDIAEGYSVSREKKESFPLTVTSAQKNPTAFYLCASSTQKNTEAFFGQGTRLTVV.

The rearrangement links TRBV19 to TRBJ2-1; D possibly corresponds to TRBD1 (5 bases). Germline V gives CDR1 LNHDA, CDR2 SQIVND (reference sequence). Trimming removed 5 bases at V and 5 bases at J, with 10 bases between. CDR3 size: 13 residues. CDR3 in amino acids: CASSWQGDNEQFF. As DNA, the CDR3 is TGTGCCAGTAGTTGGCAGGGCGACAATGAGCAGTTCTTC.

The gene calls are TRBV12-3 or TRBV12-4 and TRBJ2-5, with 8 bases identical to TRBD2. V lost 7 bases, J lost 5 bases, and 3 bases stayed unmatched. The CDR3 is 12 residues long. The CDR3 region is CASTRTSETQYF. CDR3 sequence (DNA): TGTGCCAGCACCAGGACTAGCGAGACCCAGTACTTC.

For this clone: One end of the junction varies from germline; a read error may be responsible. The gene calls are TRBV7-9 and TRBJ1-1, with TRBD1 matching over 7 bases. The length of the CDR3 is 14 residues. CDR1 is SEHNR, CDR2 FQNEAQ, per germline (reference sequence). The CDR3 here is CASSLGGRGTEAFF. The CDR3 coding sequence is TGTGCCAGCAGTTTAGGGGGCCGCGGTACTGAAGCTTTCTTT.

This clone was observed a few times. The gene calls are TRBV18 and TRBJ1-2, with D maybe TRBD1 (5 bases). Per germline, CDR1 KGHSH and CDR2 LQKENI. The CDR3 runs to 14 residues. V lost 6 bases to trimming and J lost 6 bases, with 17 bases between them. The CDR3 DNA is TGTGCCAGCTCCCCCCAGGGTACCGCTGATGGCTACACCTTC. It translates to CASSPQGTADGYTF.

CDR3 DNA: TGTGCCAGCTCACTCGGGACAGATGGCACCGGGGAGCTGTTTTTT. Residues: CASSLGTDGTGELFF. The chain couples TRBV18 to TRBJ2-2; 7 bases fit TRBD1. The CDR3 contains 15 residues. V shed 4 bases, J shed 4 bases, and the junction held 6 bases outside the gene matches. Germline CDR1 is KGHSH and CDR2 is LQKENI.

Here the CDR3 reads CASSLTWTSGKDETQYF. The CDR3 DNA follows: TGCGCCAGCAGCTTAACCTGGACTAGCGGGAAGGACGAGACCCAGTACTTC. The chain employs TRBV5-1 and TRBJ2-5; 12 nucleotides align to TRBD2. Germline loops: CDR1 SGHRS, CDR2 YFSETQ. V gave up 2 bases and J gave up 5 bases; unmatched junction bases: 10. The CDR3 loop spans 17 amino acids.

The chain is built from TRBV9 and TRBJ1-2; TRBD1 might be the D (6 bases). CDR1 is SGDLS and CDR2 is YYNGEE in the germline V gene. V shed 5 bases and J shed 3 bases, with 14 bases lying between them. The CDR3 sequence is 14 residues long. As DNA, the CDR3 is TGTGCCAGCAGGCGTCCAGGGGACGACTATGGCTACACCTTC. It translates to CASRRPGDDYGYTF.

The CDR3 protein is CASRTGGAGDYTF. In DNA, the CDR3 is TGTGCCAGCAGGACAGGGGGCGCGGGGGACTACACCTTC. This chain links TRBV6-5 with TRBJ1-2; 10 nucleotides align to TRBD1. V trimming: 6 bases; J trimming: 10 bases; junction bases outside the gene matches: 8. The germline V gene has CDR1 MNHEY and CDR2 SVGAGI. CDR3 length: 13 residues.

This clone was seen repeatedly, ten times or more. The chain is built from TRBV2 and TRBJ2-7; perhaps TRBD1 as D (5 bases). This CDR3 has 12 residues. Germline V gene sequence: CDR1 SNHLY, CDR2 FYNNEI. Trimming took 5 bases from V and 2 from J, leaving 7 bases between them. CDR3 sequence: CASSLTAYEQYF. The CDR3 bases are TGTGCCAGCAGTCTGACAGCCTACGAGCAGTACTTC.

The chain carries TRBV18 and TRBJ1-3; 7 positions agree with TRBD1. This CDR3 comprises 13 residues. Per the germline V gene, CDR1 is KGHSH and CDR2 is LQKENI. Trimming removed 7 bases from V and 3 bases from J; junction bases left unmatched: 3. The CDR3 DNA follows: TGTGCCAGCTTTACAGGGGTTGGAAACACCATATATTTT. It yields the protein CASFTGVGNTIYF. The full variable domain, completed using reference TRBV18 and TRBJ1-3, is NAGVMQNPRHLVRRRGQEARLRCSPMKGHSHVYWYRQLPEEGLKFMVYLQKENIIDESGMPKERFSAEFPKEGPSILRIQQVVRGDSAAYFCASFTGVGNTIYFGEGSWLTVV.

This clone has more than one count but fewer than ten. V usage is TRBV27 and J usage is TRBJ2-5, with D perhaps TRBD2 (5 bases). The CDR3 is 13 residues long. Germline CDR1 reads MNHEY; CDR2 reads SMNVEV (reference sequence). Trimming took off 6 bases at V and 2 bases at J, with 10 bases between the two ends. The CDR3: CASSRGSQETQYF. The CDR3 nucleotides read TGTGCCAGCAGCCGTGGGAGTCAAGAGACCCAGTACTTC.

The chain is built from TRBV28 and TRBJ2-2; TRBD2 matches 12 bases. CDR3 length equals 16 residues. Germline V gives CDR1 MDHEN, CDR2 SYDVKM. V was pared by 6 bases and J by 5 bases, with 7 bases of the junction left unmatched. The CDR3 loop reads CASRRTSGMGTGELFF. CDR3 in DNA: TGTGCCAGCAGGCGGACTAGCGGGATGGGTACCGGGGAGCTGTTTTTT.

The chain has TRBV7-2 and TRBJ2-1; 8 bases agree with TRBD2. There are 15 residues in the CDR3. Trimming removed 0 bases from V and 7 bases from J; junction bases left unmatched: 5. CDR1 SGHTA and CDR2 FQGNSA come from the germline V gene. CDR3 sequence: CASSLAGLVQNEQFF. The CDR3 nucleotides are TGTGCCAGCAGCTTAGCGGGACTAGTCCAGAATGAGCAGTTCTTC.

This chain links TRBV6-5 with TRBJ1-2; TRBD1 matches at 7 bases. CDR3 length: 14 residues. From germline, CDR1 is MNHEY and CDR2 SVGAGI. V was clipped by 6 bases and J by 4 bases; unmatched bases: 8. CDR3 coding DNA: TGTGCCAGCAGCCTGACAGGGCCCACCTATGGCTACACCTTC. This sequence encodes CASSLTGPTYGYTF.

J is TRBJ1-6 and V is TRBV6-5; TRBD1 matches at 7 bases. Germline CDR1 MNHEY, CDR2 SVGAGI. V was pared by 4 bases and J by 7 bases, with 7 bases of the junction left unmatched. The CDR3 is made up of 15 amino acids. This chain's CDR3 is CASSWETGLNSPLHF. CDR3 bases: TGTGCCAGCAGTTGGGAGACAGGGTTGAATTCACCCCTCCACTTT.

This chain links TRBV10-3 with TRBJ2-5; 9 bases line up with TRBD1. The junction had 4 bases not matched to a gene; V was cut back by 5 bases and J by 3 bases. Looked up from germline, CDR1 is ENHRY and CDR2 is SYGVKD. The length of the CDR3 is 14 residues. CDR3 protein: CAISKGQGEETQYF. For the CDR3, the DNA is TGTGCCATCAGTAAGGGACAGGGCGAAGAGACCCAGTACTTC.

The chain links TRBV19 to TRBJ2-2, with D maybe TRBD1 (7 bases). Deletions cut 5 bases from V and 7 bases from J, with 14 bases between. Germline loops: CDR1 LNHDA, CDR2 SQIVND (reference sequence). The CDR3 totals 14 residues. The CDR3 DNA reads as TGTGCCAGTAGTGCGGGACAGTCGATCGGGGAGCTGTTTTTT. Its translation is CASSAGQSIGELFF.

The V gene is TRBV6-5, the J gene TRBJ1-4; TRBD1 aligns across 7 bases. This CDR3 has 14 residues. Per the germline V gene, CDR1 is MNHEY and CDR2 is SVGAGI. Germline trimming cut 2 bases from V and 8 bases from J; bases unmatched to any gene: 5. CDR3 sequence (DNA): TGTGCCAGCAGTTACGAGGGGGCTTCGGAAAAACTGTTTTTT. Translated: CASSYEGASEKLFF.

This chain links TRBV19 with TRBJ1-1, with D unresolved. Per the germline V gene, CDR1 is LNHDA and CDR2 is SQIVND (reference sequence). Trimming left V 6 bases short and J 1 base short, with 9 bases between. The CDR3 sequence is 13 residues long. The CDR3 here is CASREKSNTEAFF. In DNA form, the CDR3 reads TGTGCCAGTAGGGAGAAATCGAACACTGAAGCTTTCTTT.

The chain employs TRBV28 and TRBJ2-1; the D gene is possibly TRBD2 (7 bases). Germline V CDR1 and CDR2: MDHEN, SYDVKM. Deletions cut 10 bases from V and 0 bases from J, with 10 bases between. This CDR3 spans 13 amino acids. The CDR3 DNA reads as TGTGCCACCCGGGGGGCCTCCTACAATGAGCAGTTCTTC. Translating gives CATRGASYNEQFF.

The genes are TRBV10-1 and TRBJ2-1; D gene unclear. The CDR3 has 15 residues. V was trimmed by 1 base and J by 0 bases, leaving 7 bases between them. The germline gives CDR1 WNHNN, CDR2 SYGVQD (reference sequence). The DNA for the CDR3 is TGCGCCAGCAGTGAGTACAGATCCTCCTACAATGAGCAGTTCTTC. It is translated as CASSEYRSSYNEQFF.

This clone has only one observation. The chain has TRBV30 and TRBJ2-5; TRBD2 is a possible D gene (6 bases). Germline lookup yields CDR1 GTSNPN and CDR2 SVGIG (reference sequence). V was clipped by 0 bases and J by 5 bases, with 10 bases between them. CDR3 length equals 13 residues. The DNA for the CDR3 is TGTGCCTGGAGTGTTACTGGAGGGGAGACCCAGTACTTC. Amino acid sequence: CAWSVTGGETQYF.

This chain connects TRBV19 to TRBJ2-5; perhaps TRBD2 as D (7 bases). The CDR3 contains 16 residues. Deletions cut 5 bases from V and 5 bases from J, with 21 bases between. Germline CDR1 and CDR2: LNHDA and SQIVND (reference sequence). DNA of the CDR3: TGTGCCAGTAGTTTGTGGGGGGGCAGGGGATCTGAGACCCAGTACTTC. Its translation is CASSLWGGRGSETQYF.

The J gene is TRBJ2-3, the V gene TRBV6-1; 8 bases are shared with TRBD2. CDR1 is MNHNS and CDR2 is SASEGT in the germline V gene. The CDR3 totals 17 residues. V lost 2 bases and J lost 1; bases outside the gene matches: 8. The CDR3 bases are TGTGCCAGCAGTGAACCATATAGCGGGGATCGCACAGATACGCAGTATTTT. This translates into CASSEPYSGDRTDTQYF.

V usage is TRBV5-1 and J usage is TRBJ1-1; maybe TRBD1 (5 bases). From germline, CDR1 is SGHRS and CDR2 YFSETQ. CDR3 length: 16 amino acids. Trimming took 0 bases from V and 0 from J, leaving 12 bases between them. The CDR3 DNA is TGCGCCAGCAGCTTGGGCAGGGTCGACCTGAACACTGAAGCTTTCTTT. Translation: CASSLGRVDLNTEAFF.

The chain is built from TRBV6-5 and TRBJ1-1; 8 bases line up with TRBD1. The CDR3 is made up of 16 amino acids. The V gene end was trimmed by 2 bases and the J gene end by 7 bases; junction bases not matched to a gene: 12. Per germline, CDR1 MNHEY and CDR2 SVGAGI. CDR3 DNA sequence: TGTGCCAGCAGTTACCCATACAGGGGGAGGTGGAATGAAGCTTTCTTT. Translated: CASSYPYRGRWNEAFF.